Below, 17 T cell receptor beta chains from the same sample are listed, as sequenced in a study of CD8 T cells in Susac syndrome. RNA in amounts of roughly 0.5 to 1 ug was reverse transcribed with random hexamers. TCRdb redid the calling of the immunoSEQ multiplex PCR reads with MiXCR, one entry per CDR3 protein. The table lists roughly 140,000 distinct CDR3 sequences, roughly 95% of them singletons. Specimen: CD8+ T cells from PBMCs. Receptors originate from a human donor with multiple sclerosis.

The chain recombines TRBV29-1 with TRBJ2-1; D is ambiguous. CDR3 length equals 16 residues. CDR1 is SQVTM and CDR2 is ANQGSEA in the germline V gene. Trimming removed 0 bases from V and 1 base from J, with 13 bases in between. The CDR3 DNA sequence: TGCAGCGTTGAAGATCCGTCTCCGCGGTCCTACAATGAGCAGTTCTTC. Its protein product is CSVEDPSPRSYNEQFF.

V usage is TRBV28 and J usage is TRBJ2-7; D is perhaps TRBD1 (5 bases). CDR3 size: 14 residues. V lost 4 bases and J 2 bases, leaving 12 bases between the germline ends. Germline V gene sequence: CDR1 MDHEN, CDR2 SYDVKM. The CDR3 loop is CASSSRLGPYEQYF. CDR3 DNA: TGTGCCAGCAGTTCCCGTCTGGGGCCCTACGAGCAGTACTTC.

This chain connects TRBV29-1 to TRBJ2-2; a weak D match, TRBD1 (6 bases). Germline V CDR1 and CDR2: SQVTM, ANQGSEA. V lost 7 bases to trimming and J lost 2 bases, with 11 bases between them. CDR3 length equals 13 residues. CDR3 protein: CSAEGENTGELFF. The CDR3 DNA reads as TGCAGCGCCGAGGGGGAAAACACCGGGGAGCTGTTTTTT.

The chain carries TRBV2 and TRBJ1-2; no reliable D call. CDR1 is SNHLY, CDR2 FYNNEI, per germline. This CDR3 has 14 residues. V lost 1 base and J lost 4, with 10 bases in between. The CDR3 reads CASSEETASYGYTF. DNA of the CDR3: TGTGCCAGCAGTGAAGAAACCGCAAGCTATGGCTACACCTTC.

The gene calls are TRBV7-2 and TRBJ1-5; D call uncertain. The germline V and J ends were trimmed by 3 bases and 2 bases, with 8 bases remaining between them. CDR3 length: 14 amino acids. CDR1 is SGHTA, CDR2 FQGNSA, per germline. The DNA of the CDR3 is TGTGCCAGCAGCTTCCCGCCAGGCAATCAGCCCCAGCATTTT. As protein: CASSFPPGNQPQHF. The variable domain in full, completed from reference TRBV7-2 and TRBJ1-5, reads GAGVSQSPSNKVTEKGKDVELRCDPISGHTALYWYRQSLGQGLEFLIYFQGNSAPDKSGLPSDRFSAERTGGSVSTLTIQRTQQEDSAVYLCASSFPPGNQPQHFGDGTRLSIL.

The V and J genes are TRBV6-5 and TRBJ1-1; D is unresolved. This CDR3 region has 14 residues. The germline V gene encodes CDR1 MNHEY and CDR2 SVGAGI. The ends were cut back, 0 bases at V and 1 base at J, with 6 bases in the middle. The CDR3 region is CASSYSPGNTEAFF. DNA of the CDR3: TGTGCCAGCAGTTACTCGCCGGGGAACACTGAAGCTTTCTTT.

This clonotype was seen a handful of times. The chain employs TRBV25-1 and TRBJ1-6; maybe TRBD1 (6 bases). Germline lookup yields CDR1 MGHDK and CDR2 SYGVNS. CDR3 size: 13 residues. Between the trimmed V and J ends, which lost 3 bases and 9 bases, there was a span of 9 bases. CDR3 amino acids: CASSDSRGSPLHF. DNA for the CDR3: TGTGCCAGCAGTGATTCCAGGGGTTCACCCCTCCACTTT.

The chain has TRBV13 and TRBJ2-7; 7 positions match TRBD2. Germline V lookup: CDR1 PRHDT, CDR2 FYEKMQ (reference sequence). The CDR3 totals 14 residues. J gave up 2 bases and V 0 bases, and 1 base lay outside the gene matches. The CDR3 DNA reads as TGTGCCAGCAGCTTAGGCGGGGGGACCTACGAGCAGTACTTC. Protein product: CASSLGGGTYEQYF.

This clonotype came up once. V usage is TRBV6-5 and J usage is TRBJ1-2; no reliable D call. The CDR3 covers 16 residues. Trimming left V 5 bases short and J 4 bases short, with 20 bases between. In germline, CDR1 is MNHEY, CDR2 SVGAGI. The CDR3 sequence is CASSPSRRHWFYGYTF. CDR3 sequence (DNA): TGTGCCAGCAGTCCCTCGAGGCGGCATTGGTTCTATGGCTACACCTTC.

This clonotype was observed a single time. The gene calls are TRBV29-1 and TRBJ1-2; D ambiguous. The germline CDR1 and CDR2 sequences are SQVTM and ANQGSEA. Trimming removed 3 bases from V and 4 bases from J, with 9 bases in between. The CDR3 is made up of 12 amino acids. The CDR3 loop reads CSVDTVGYGYTF. The CDR3 bases are TGCAGCGTTGACACCGTGGGCTATGGCTACACCTTC. Using reference TRBV29-1 and TRBJ1-2 for the parts outside the CDR3, the full variable domain is SAVISQKPSRDICQRGTSLTIQCQVDSQVTMMFWYRQQPGQSLTLIATANQGSEATYESGFVIDKFPISRPNLTFSTLTVSNMSPEDSSIYLCSVDTVGYGYTFGSGTRLTVV.

The chain employs TRBV2 and TRBJ2-1, with TRBD1 matching over 8 bases. The V segment lost 10 bases and the J segment 6 bases; nucleotides outside the gene matches: 8. This CDR3 is built from 13 residues. Germline loops: CDR1 SNHLY, CDR2 FYNNEI. The CDR3: CAIDGTGLNEQFF. DNA for the CDR3: TGTGCCATCGACGGGACAGGTCTCAATGAGCAGTTCTTC.

This chain connects TRBV4-1 to TRBJ2-3; D uncertain. CDR3 length equals 16 residues. In germline, CDR1 is MGHRA, CDR2 YSYEKL. The V end lost 4 bases, the J end lost 0 bases, and 14 bases lay between the germline ends. Here the CDR3 reads CASSPTTHHSTDTQYF. CDR3 nucleotides: TGCGCCAGCAGCCCCACAACTCACCATAGCACAGATACGCAGTATTTT.

The gene calls are TRBV19 and TRBJ2-4; either TRBD1 or TRBD2 may supply D (5 bases each). V was clipped by 4 bases and J by 0 bases, with 16 bases between them. Germline CDR1 reads LNHDA; CDR2 reads SQIVND (reference sequence). The CDR3 sequence is 17 residues long. The DNA for the CDR3 is TGTGCCAGTAGTAAGGGCCCTGCCGGGACAGCCAAAAACATTCAGTACTTC. Translated, it gives CASSKGPAGTAKNIQYF.

The V gene is TRBV20-1, the J gene TRBJ1-6, with D hard to call. The V and J ends lost 5 bases and 2 bases respectively, with 22 bases between them. The V gene's germline CDR1 is DFQATT and CDR2 SNEGSKA (reference sequence). There are 18 residues in the CDR3. In DNA, the CDR3 is TGCAGTGCTGTGGACGGAAAACGATTCATAACCTATAATTCACCCCTCCACTTT. The encoded protein is CSAVDGKRFITYNSPLHF.

The rearrangement links TRBV20-1 to TRBJ2-7, with unresolved D. The V and J ends lost 5 bases and 6 bases respectively, with 17 bases between them. The CDR3 has 13 amino acids. Germline V gene data show CDR1 as DFQATT and CDR2 as SNEGSKA (reference sequence). The CDR3 spells CSACLPKGFEQYF. The CDR3 nucleotides read TGCAGTGCTTGCCTCCCAAAAGGGTTCGAGCAGTACTTC.

The chain recombines TRBV6-5 with TRBJ2-2; no firm D call. The germline gives CDR1 MNHEY, CDR2 SVGAGI. V lost 2 bases to trimming and J lost 1 base, with 5 bases between them. The CDR3 runs to 14 residues. The CDR3 DNA follows: TGTGCCAGCAGTTACGGGGAGAACACCGGGGAGCTGTTTTTT. It encodes CASSYGENTGELFF.

This chain joins TRBV20-1 and TRBJ1-2; possible D gene TRBD1, 5 bases. Germline V lookup: CDR1 DFQATT, CDR2 SNEGSKA (reference sequence). The CDR3 contains 14 residues. Trimming pared 5 bases from V and 4 bases from J, leaving 17 bases between. CDR3 sequence (DNA): TGCAGTGCTGTCGAACGGAGGACAATCTATGGCTACACCTTC. It codes for CSAVERRTIYGYTF.